The source of this TCR beta chain is a study of CD4 T cells in relation to SARS-CoV-2 and coronaviruses. Germline V lookup: CDR1 SGHVS, CDR2 FQNEAQ. CDR3 length: 16 residues. Trimming at V came to 5 bases and at J to 5 bases, leaving 14 bases not matched to a gene. The study's findings and limits: No donor gave both pre-pandemic and post-infection samples. Culture-expanded clones reflect memory recall rather than primary priming during culture.

On this clone itself: Its antigen is not identified.

Deep TCR-beta sequencing used DNA from uncultured naive and memory CD4+ T cells. Sequencing used immunoSEQ multiplex PCR; TCRdb keeps in-frame clones, though not all of them. The repertoire includes about 65,000 clones, around 86% of them detected once, and about 1.6% sits in the top ten. The unexposed donors gave CD4+ T cells in about 2010-2019, prior to COVID-19. The J gene is TRBJ1-2, the V gene TRBV7-8; 7 bases map to TRBD1. Source material: memory CD4+ T cells from PBMCs. The TCR comes from a human donor in good health. CDR3 loop: CASSRGTTGTAYGYTF. The DNA for the CDR3 is TGTGCCAGCAGCCGCGGAACGACCGGGACAGCGTATGGCTACACCTTC. The complete variable domain, with remaining parts taken from reference TRBV7-8 and TRBJ1-2, reads GAGVSQSPRYKVAKRGQDVALRCDPISGHVSLFWYQQALGQGPEFLTYFQNEAQLDKSGLPSDRFFAERPEGSVSTLKIQRTQQEDSAVYLCASSRGTTGTAYGYTFGSGTRLTVV.